Presented here are 30 T cell receptor beta chains from one specimen sequenced in a study of blood T cell repertoires in COVID-19. The method was immunoSEQ multiplex PCR; TCRdb's version includes in-frame clones alone and lacks a portion of them. The data contain a few hundred thousand clones, 70% to 85% of them seen just once; the ten biggest clones take up about 1.4%. Sequencing was done on a sample of peripheral blood. All receptors come from a woman aged 35 to 49 who had recovered from COVID-19.

The V gene is TRBV18, the J gene TRBJ1-2; D may be TRBD1 (5 bases). Germline V gene sequence: CDR1 KGHSH, CDR2 LQKENI. Trimming pared 2 bases from V and 5 bases from J, leaving 12 bases between. The CDR3 consists of 14 residues. The CDR3 is CASSPGGVGYGYTF. The DNA of the CDR3 is TGTGCCAGCTCACCAGGAGGGGTGGGGTATGGCTACACCTTC.

The J gene is TRBJ2-1, the V gene TRBV10-2; 8 bases fit TRBD1. With V trimmed by 8 bases and J by 4 bases, 10 bases remained unmatched. The CDR3 totals 15 residues. The V gene's germline CDR1 is WSHSY and CDR2 SAAADI. DNA of the CDR3: TGCGCCAGCCTCTCCAGCCAGGGGGCATACAATGAGCAGTTCTTC. Translation gives CASLSSQGAYNEQFF.

The chain couples TRBV3-1 (or the pseudogene TRBV3-2) to TRBJ1-2; no reliable D call. The CDR3 runs 16 residues. The germline CDR1 and CDR2 sequences are LGHDT and YNNKEL (reference sequence). Trimming cost V 3 bases and J 4 bases, with 18 bases left between them. The CDR3 loop is CASSQTETTGIYGYTF. CDR3 DNA: TGTGCCAGCAGCCAGACTGAGACGACCGGCATCTATGGCTACACCTTC.

The chain is built from TRBV10-3 and TRBJ1-1, with D possibly TRBD1 on 6 matching bases. Deletions cut 6 bases from V and 2 bases from J, with 16 bases between. CDR1 is ENHRY and CDR2 is SYGVKD in the germline V gene. The CDR3 loop spans 15 amino acids. The CDR3 loop is CAIRSGGSANTEAFF. The CDR3 nucleotides read TGTGCCATCAGGAGTGGGGGCAGCGCCAACACTGAAGCTTTCTTT.

V and J are TRBV5-6 and TRBJ1-2; D is uncertain. Germline CDR1 and CDR2: SGHDT and YYEEEE. This CDR3 is built from 17 residues. Trimming stripped 2 bases from V and 4 bases from J, with 21 bases between. The CDR3 here is CASSLFDGVLDLYGYTF. CDR3 bases: TGTGCCAGCAGCTTATTCGACGGAGTTCTAGACCTCTATGGCTACACCTTC.

The gene calls are TRBV4-2 and TRBJ2-3, with 12 bases lining up with TRBD2. Germline trimming cut 1 base from V and 6 bases from J; bases unmatched to any gene: 11. This CDR3 spans 18 amino acids. Germline loops: CDR1 LGHNA, CDR2 YNFKEQ. DNA for the CDR3: TGTGCCAGCAGCCAAGTGGGACTAGCGGGCCCCTGGGGGGATACGCAGTATTTT. Translated, it gives CASSQVGLAGPWGDTQYF.

In its sample, this clone was seen once. The chain has TRBV30 and TRBJ2-7; 9 bases line up with TRBD1. The CDR3 runs 16 residues. Germline values: CDR1 GTSNPN, CDR2 SVGIG (reference sequence). J gave up 4 bases and V 4 bases, and 14 bases lay outside the gene matches. The CDR3 here is CAWNPGRTGAGYEQYF. CDR3 nucleotide sequence: TGTGCCTGGAACCCCGGGCGGACAGGGGCAGGATACGAGCAGTACTTC.

The V and J genes are TRBV5-1 and TRBJ2-1, with 9 bases matching TRBD2. The CDR3 extends over 17 amino acids. V lost 2 bases to trimming and J lost 7 bases; unmatched junction nucleotides: 13. Germline V gives CDR1 SGHRS, CDR2 YFSETQ. The CDR3 reads CASSFGAGGPGLNEQFF. CDR3 DNA: TGCGCCAGCAGCTTCGGTGCGGGGGGGCCTGGGTTAAATGAGCAGTTCTTC.

The CDR3 DNA follows: TGTGCCAGCAGTCAACCCGGCGGGGATCAGCCCCAGCATTTT. This translates into CASSQPGGDQPQHF. The rearrangement links TRBV6-5 to TRBJ1-5; no reliable D call. Trimming removed 5 bases from V and 5 bases from J, with 13 bases in between. CDR3 length: 14 amino acids. Germline CDR1 is MNHEY and CDR2 is SVGAGI.

The V and J genes are TRBV14 and TRBJ2-5; no firm D call. The CDR3 consists of 13 residues. V gave up 1 base and J gave up 2 bases, with 5 bases separating them. CDR1 and CDR2 (germline): SGHDN, FVKESK. The CDR3 spells CASSQVQQETQYF. The CDR3 region has the DNA TGTGCCAGCAGCCAAGTTCAGCAAGAGACCCAGTACTTC.

This sequence joins TRBV4-3 and TRBJ1-1; D possibly corresponds to TRBD1 (5 bases). V was trimmed by 3 bases and J by 0 bases, leaving 17 bases between them. Germline CDR1 reads LGHNA; CDR2 reads YSLEER. CDR3 length equals 17 residues. The CDR3 coding sequence is TGCGCCAGCAGCCAGCTAGGGACTCCTACCATGAACACTGAAGCTTTCTTT. This sequence encodes CASSQLGTPTMNTEAFF.

The chain couples TRBV30 to TRBJ1-2, with a possible D match to TRBD1 (5 bases). Per the germline V gene, CDR1 is GTSNPN and CDR2 is SVGIG (reference sequence). The V gene lost 0 bases and the J gene lost 5 bases, with 19 bases spanning the gap. The CDR3 spans 16 residues. In nucleotides, the CDR3 is TGTGCCTGGAGTGTACAGGCGGATAAGGAGGGTTATGGCTACACCTTC. Translation gives CAWSVQADKEGYGYTF. Full variable domain (missing parts from reference TRBV30 and TRBJ1-2): SQTIHQWPATLVQPVGSPLSLECTVEGTSNPNLYWYRQAAGRGLQLLFYSVGIGQISSEVPQNLSASRPQDRQFILSSKKLLLSDSGFYLCAWSVQADKEGYGYTFGSGTRLTVV.

This clone was observed a handful of times. J is TRBJ1-2 and V is TRBV5-1; 8 nucleotides align to TRBD1. Germline values: CDR1 SGHRS, CDR2 YFSETQ. The CDR3 spans 14 residues. The ends lost 0 bases at V and 5 bases at J; junction bases unmatched: 3. The CDR3 DNA follows: TGCGCCAGCAGCTTGGTGACAGGGGAGTATGGCTACACCTTC. Its protein is CASSLVTGEYGYTF.

The gene calls are TRBV6-5 and TRBJ2-7, with TRBD2 identical over 13 bases. Germline trimming cut 6 bases from V and 4 bases from J; bases unmatched to any gene: 3. Germline V CDR1 and CDR2: MNHEY, SVGAGI. The CDR3 totals 14 residues. The CDR3 coding sequence is TGTGCCAGCAGGACTAGCGGGGGGTTATACGAGCAGTACTTC. Encoded protein: CASRTSGGLYEQYF.

The chain has TRBV19 and TRBJ1-3; 10 nucleotides agree with TRBD1. Germline CDR1 is LNHDA and CDR2 is SQIVND (reference sequence). The CDR3 consists of 16 residues. V dropped 5 bases and J dropped 4; count of bases not matched to a gene: 8. The CDR3 DNA sequence: TGTGCCAGTAGTGAAGGGACAGGGGTAACCGGAAACACCATATATTTT. Translation gives CASSEGTGVTGNTIYF.

This chain connects TRBV29-1 to TRBJ2-7; TRBD1 matches 9 bases. The CDR3 has 14 residues. Germline CDR1 reads SQVTM; CDR2 reads ANQGSEA. The J segment lost 6 bases and the V segment lost 5 bases, leaving 11 bases of the junction unmatched. The CDR3 nucleotides read TGCAGCGTTCGCCGGGACAGGGAGCAGGGCGAGCAGTACTTC. As protein: CSVRRDREQGEQYF.

The chain carries TRBV12-3 or TRBV12-4 and TRBJ2-1; D might be TRBD2 (5 bases). V lost 5 bases, J lost 9 bases, and 14 bases lay in between. There are 13 residues in the CDR3. CDR3 in DNA: TGTGCCAGCAGTCCCTTCGAGGGTAGTGAGCAGTTCTTC. Translated, it gives CASSPFEGSEQFF.

This clone has only one observation. The chain carries TRBV2 and TRBJ2-3; maybe TRBD2 (5 bases). Per germline, CDR1 SNHLY and CDR2 FYNNEI. V was cut by 8 bases and J by 4 bases, with 22 bases left in between. The CDR3 sequence is 16 residues long. The CDR3 reads CASLGLGVRRADTQYF. CDR3 sequence (DNA): TGTGCCAGCCTGGGCCTCGGGGTGAGACGGGCAGATACGCAGTATTTT.

The sample holds a few counts of this clone. The rearrangement uses TRBV5-6 and TRBJ2-5, with D perhaps matching TRBD1 (6 bases). The germline gives CDR1 SGHDT, CDR2 YYEEEE. Trimming cost V 0 bases and J 0 bases, with 12 bases left between them. The CDR3 spans 16 residues. The CDR3 DNA is TGTGCCAGCAGCTTGGCCATCCAGGGGTACCAAGAGACCCAGTACTTC. Protein sequence: CASSLAIQGYQETQYF. Using reference TRBV5-6 and TRBJ2-5 for the parts outside the CDR3, the full variable domain is DAGVTQSPTHLIKTRGQQVTLRCSPKSGHDTVSWYQQALGQGPQFIFQYYEEEERQRGNFPDRFSGHQFPNYSSELNVNALLLGDSALYLCASSLAIQGYQETQYFGPGTRLLVL.

The chain joins TRBV3-1 (or the pseudogene TRBV3-2) to TRBJ1-2; D remains ambiguous. The germline V gene has CDR1 LGHDT and CDR2 YNNKEL (reference sequence). The CDR3 covers 12 residues. The germline V and J ends were trimmed by 7 bases and 5 bases, with 11 bases remaining between them. The CDR3 protein is CASTRAGYGYTF. CDR3 sequence (DNA): TGTGCCAGCACCCGGGCGGGTTATGGCTACACCTTC.

The chain joins TRBV29-1 to TRBJ2-3; 9 positions agree with TRBD1. CDR1 and CDR2 (germline): SQVTM, ANQGSEA. The CDR3 loop spans 16 amino acids. Losses at the gene ends were 1 base for V and 4 bases for J; bases not matched to a gene: 9. The CDR3 loop is CSVEGGGQGGPDTQYF. In DNA form, the CDR3 reads TGCAGCGTTGAAGGCGGGGGACAGGGAGGCCCAGATACGCAGTATTTT.

The V call is TRBV11-3, the J call TRBJ2-3; 7 bases fit TRBD2. The CDR3 has 15 amino acids. CDR1 and CDR2 from the germline V gene are SGHNT and YENEEA. The ends lost 5 bases at V and 4 bases at J; junction bases unmatched: 9. The CDR3 sequence: CASSPALGGADTQYF. The CDR3, as DNA: TGTGCCAGCAGCCCTGCCCTGGGAGGGGCAGATACGCAGTATTTT.

The genes are TRBV6-1 and TRBJ1-2, with 7 bases aligning to TRBD1. CDR3 length equals 17 residues. The junction had 11 bases not matched to a gene; V was cut back by 1 base and J by 3 bases. In germline, CDR1 is MNHNS, CDR2 SASEGT. CDR3: CASSEGQGVGLDYGYTF. For the CDR3, the DNA is TGTGCCAGCAGTGAAGGGCAGGGGGTTGGTTTGGACTATGGCTACACCTTC.

The chain couples TRBV9 to TRBJ2-5, with D maybe TRBD2 (6 bases). Trimming shortened V by 4 bases and J by 4 bases, and 20 bases separated the two germline ends. Germline CDR1 reads SGDLS; CDR2 reads YYNGEE. The CDR3 has 16 amino acids. The chain's CDR3 is CASSPDGKVGGETQYF. The CDR3 DNA is TGTGCCAGCAGCCCAGACGGGAAGGTGGGAGGAGAGACCCAGTACTTC.

The chain recombines TRBV7-8 with TRBJ2-3; TRBD1 matches 9 bases. The germline V gene has CDR1 SGHVS and CDR2 FQNEAQ. The CDR3 loop spans 18 amino acids. V trimming: 5 bases; J trimming: 7 bases; junction bases outside the gene matches: 19. CDR3 coding DNA: TGTGCCAGCAGCCTTCAAAATTCCGGGACAGGGTATCTATATACGCAGTATTTT. It codes for CASSLQNSGTGYLYTQYF.

This chain links TRBV18 with TRBJ2-7; 7 positions match TRBD1. Trimming took 3 bases from V and 6 from J; bases not matched to a gene: 8. This CDR3 comprises 14 residues. Looked up from germline, CDR1 is KGHSH and CDR2 is LQKENI. CDR3 bases: TGTGCCAGCTCACCGATTGAGGGGGCGGGCGAGCAGTACTTC. This gives the protein CASSPIEGAGEQYF.

The rearrangement joins TRBV25-1 to TRBJ2-7, with D possibly TRBD1 on 5 matching bases. V lost 3 bases to trimming and J lost 5 bases, with 11 bases between them. Germline V lookup: CDR1 MGHDK, CDR2 SYGVNS. The length of the CDR3 is 13 residues. CDR3 residues: CASSEAGNNEQYF. Written as DNA, the CDR3 is TGTGCCAGCAGTGAGGCAGGGAATAACGAGCAGTACTTC.

This chain joins TRBV3-1 (or the pseudogene TRBV3-2) and TRBJ1-2; D is ambiguous. V lost 0 bases and J 4 bases, leaving 15 bases between the germline ends. CDR3 length: 16 residues. The germline V gene encodes CDR1 LGHDT and CDR2 YNNKEL (reference sequence). CDR3 region: CASSQDLWQSGYGYTF. The CDR3 nucleotides read TGTGCCAGCAGCCAAGATCTTTGGCAATCGGGCTATGGCTACACCTTC.

This chain uses TRBV27 with TRBJ1-4, with D possibly TRBD1 on 6 matching bases. The CDR3 contains 15 residues. CDR1 and CDR2 from the germline V gene are MNHEY and SMNVEV (reference sequence). V shed 8 bases and J shed 0 bases, with 13 bases lying between them. The CDR3 DNA is TGTGCCAGCCAAGGGACACGCGCAACTAATGAAAAACTGTTTTTT. It encodes CASQGTRATNEKLFF.

V and J are TRBV5-4 and TRBJ1-1, with D possibly TRBD1 on 6 matching bases. Looked up from germline, CDR1 is SGHNT and CDR2 is YYREEE (reference sequence). CDR3 length: 12 residues. V shed 3 bases and J shed 4 bases, with 7 bases lying between them. The DNA for the CDR3 is TGTGCCAGCAGCTGGGGGCTCACTGAAGCTTTCTTT. Its translation: CASSWGLTEAFF. Using reference TRBV5-4 and TRBJ1-1 for the parts outside the CDR3, the full variable domain is ETGVTQSPTHLIKTRGQQVTLRCSSQSGHNTVSWYQQALGQGPQFIFQYYREEENGRGNFPPRFSGLQFPNYSSELNVNALELDDSALYLCASSWGLTEAFFGQGTRLTVV.